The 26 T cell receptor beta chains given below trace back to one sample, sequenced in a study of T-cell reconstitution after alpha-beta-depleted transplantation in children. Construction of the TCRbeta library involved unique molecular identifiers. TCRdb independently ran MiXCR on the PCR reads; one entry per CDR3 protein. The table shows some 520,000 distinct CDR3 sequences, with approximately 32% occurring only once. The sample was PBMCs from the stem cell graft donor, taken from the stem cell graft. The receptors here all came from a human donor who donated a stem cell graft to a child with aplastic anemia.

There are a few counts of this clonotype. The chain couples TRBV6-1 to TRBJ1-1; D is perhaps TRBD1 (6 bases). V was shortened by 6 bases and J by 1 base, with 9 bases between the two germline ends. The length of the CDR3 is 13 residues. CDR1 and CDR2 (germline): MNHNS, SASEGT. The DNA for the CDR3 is TGTGCCAGCAGCGAGACAGGGAACACTGAAGCTTTCTTT. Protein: CASSETGNTEAFF.

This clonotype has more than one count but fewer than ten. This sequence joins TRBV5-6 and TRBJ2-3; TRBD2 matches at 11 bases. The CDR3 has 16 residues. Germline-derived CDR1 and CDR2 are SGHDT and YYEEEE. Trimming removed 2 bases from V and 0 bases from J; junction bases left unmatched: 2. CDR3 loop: CASSFRLAGSTDTQYF. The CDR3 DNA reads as TGTGCCAGCAGCTTCCGACTAGCGGGAAGCACAGATACGCAGTATTTT.

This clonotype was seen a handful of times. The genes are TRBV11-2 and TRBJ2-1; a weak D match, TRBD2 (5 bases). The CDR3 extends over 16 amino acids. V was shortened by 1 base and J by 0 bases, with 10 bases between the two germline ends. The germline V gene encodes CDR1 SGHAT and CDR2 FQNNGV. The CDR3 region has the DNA TGTGCCAGCAGCTTAGGAGCGGCCCTCTCCTACAATGAGCAGTTCTTC. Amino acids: CASSLGAALSYNEQFF.

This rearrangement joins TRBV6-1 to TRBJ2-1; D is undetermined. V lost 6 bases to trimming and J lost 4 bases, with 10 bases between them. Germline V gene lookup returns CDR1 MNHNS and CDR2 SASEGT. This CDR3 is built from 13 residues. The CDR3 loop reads CASSLRVYNEQFF. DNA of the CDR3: TGTGCCAGCAGCCTCCGGGTTTACAATGAGCAGTTCTTC.

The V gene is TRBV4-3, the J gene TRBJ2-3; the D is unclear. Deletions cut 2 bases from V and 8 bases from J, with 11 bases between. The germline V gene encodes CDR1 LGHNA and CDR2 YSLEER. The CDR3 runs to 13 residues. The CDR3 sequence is CASSQSRVTTQYF. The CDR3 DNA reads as TGCGCCAGCAGCCAATCTAGGGTCACTACGCAGTATTTT.

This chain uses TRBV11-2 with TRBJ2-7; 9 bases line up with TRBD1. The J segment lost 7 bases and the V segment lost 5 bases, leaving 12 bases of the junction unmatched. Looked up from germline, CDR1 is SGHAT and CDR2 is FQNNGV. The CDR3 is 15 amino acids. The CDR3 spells CASSQGQGSSWEQYV. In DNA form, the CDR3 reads TGTGCCAGCAGCCAGGGACAGGGTAGTAGTTGGGAGCAGTACGTC.

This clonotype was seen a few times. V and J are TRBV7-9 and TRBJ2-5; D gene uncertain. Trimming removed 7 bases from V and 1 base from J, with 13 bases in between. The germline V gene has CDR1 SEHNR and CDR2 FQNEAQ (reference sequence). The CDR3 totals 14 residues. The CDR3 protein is CASTGAGGQETQYF. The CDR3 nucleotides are TGTGCCAGCACAGGTGCTGGTGGCCAAGAGACCCAGTACTTC. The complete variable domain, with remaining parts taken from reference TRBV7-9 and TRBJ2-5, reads DTGVSQNPRHKITKRGQNVTFRCDPISEHNRLYWYRQTLGQGPEFLTYFQNEAQLEKSRLLSDRFSAERPKGSFSTLEIQRTEQGDSAMYLCASTGAGGQETQYFGPGTRLLVL.

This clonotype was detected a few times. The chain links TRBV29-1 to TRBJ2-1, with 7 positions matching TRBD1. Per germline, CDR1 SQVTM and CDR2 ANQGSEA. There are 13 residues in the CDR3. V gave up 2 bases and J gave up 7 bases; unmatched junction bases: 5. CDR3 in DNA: TGCAGCGTTGAACAACAGGGGATTAATGAGCAGTTCTTC. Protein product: CSVEQQGINEQFF.

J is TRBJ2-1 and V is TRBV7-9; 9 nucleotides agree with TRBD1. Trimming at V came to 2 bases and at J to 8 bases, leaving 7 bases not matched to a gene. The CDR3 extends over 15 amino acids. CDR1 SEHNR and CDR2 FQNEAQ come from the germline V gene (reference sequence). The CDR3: CASSLIRGQGYEQFF. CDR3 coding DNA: TGTGCCAGCAGCTTAATTCGTGGACAGGGGTATGAGCAGTTCTTC. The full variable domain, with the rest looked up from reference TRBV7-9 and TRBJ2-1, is DTGVSQNPRHKITKRGQNVTFRCDPISEHNRLYWYRQTLGQGPEFLTYFQNEAQLEKSRLLSDRFSAERPKGSFSTLEIQRTEQGDSAMYLCASSLIRGQGYEQFFGPGTRLTVL.

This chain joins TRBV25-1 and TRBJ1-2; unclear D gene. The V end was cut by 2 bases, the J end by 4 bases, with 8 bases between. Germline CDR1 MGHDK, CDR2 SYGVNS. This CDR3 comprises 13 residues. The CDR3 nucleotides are TGTGCCAGCAGTGAAACGGGAGTCTATGGCTACACCTTC. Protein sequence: CASSETGVYGYTF.

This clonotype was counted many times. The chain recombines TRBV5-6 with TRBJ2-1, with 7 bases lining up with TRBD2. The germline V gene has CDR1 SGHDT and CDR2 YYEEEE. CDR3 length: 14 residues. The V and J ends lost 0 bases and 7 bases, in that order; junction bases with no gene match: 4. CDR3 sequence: CASSLVSGRNEQFF. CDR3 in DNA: TGTGCCAGCAGCTTGGTGTCCGGGAGGAATGAGCAGTTCTTC.

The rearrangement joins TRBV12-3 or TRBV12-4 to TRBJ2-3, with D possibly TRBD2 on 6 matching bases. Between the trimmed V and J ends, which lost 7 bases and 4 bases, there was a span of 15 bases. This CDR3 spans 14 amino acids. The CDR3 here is CASINSGRADTQYF. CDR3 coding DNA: TGTGCCAGCATCAATAGCGGCCGCGCAGATACGCAGTATTTT.

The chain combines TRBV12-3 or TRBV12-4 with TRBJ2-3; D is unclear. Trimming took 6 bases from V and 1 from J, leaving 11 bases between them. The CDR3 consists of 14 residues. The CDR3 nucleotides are TGTGCCAGCAGCTCACCATGGGGCACAGATACGCAGTATTTT. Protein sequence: CASSSPWGTDTQYF.

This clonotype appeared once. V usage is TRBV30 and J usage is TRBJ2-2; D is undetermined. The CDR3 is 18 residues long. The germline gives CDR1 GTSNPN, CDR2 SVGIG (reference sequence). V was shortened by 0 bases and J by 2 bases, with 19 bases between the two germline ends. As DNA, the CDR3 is TGTGCCTGGAGTGTAAGTCCGCGGCAGCCAGAAAACACCGGGGAGCTGTTTTTT. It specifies CAWSVSPRQPENTGELFF.

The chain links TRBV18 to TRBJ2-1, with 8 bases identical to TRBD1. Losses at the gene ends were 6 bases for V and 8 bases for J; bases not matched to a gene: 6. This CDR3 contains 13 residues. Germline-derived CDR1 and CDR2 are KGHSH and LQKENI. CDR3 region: CASSPTGVHEQFF. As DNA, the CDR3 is TGTGCCAGCTCTCCGACAGGGGTGCATGAGCAGTTCTTC.

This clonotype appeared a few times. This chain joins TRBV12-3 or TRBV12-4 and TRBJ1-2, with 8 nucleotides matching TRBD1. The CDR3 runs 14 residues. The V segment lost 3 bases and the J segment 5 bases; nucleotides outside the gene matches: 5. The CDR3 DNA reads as TGTGCCAGCAGTTTGGGACAGGAGTCTTATGGCTACACCTTC. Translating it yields CASSLGQESYGYTF.

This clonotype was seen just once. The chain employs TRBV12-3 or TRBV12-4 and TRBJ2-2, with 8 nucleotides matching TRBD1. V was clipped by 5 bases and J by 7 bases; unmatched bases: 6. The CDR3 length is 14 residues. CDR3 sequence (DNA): TGTGCCAGCAGTCCCGGGACAGGTTTCGGGGAGCTGTTTTTT. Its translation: CASSPGTGFGELFF.

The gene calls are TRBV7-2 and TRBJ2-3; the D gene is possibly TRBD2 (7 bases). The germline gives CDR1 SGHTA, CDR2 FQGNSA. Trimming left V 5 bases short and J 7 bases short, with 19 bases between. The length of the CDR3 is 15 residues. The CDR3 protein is CASSPMEGRGNTQYF. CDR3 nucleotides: TGTGCCAGCAGCCCAATGGAGGGGAGGGGGAATACGCAGTATTTT.

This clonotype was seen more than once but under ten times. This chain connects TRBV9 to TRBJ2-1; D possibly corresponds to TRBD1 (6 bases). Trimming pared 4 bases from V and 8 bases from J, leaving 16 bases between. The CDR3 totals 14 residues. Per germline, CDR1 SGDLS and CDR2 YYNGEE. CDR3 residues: CASSKQGFWDEQFF. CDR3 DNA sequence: TGTGCCAGCAGCAAACAGGGTTTTTGGGATGAGCAGTTCTTC.

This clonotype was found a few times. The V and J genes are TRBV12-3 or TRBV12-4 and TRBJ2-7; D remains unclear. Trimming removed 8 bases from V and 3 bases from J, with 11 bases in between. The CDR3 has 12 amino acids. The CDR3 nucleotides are TGTGCCAGCGTATCGGCAAACTACGAGCAGTACTTC. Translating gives CASVSANYEQYF.

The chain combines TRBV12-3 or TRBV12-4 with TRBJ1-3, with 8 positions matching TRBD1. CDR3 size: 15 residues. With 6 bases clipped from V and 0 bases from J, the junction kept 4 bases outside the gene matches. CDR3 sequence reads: CASRGQDFSGNTIYF. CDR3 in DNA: TGTGCCAGCAGGGGACAGGATTTCTCTGGAAACACCATATATTTT.

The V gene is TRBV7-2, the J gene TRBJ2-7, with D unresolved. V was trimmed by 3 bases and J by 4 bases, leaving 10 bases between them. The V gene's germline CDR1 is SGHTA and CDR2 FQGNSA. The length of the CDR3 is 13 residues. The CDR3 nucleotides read TGTGCCAGCAGCTTGTGGAAGTCATACGAGCAGTACTTC. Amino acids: CASSLWKSYEQYF.

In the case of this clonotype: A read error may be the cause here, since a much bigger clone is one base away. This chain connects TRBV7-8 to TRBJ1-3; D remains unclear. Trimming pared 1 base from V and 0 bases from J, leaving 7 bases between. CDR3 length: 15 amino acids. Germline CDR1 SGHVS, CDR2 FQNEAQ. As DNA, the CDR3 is TGTGCCAGCAGCTTAGGCAGCAGCTCTGGAAACACCATATATTTT. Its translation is CASSLGSSSGNTIYF. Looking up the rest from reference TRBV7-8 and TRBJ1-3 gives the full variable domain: GAGVSQSPRYKVAKRGQDVALRCDPISGHVSLFWYQQALGQGPEFLTYFQNEAQLDKSGLPSDRFFAERPEGSVSTLKIQRTQQEDSAVYLCASSLGSSSGNTIYFGEGSWLTVV.

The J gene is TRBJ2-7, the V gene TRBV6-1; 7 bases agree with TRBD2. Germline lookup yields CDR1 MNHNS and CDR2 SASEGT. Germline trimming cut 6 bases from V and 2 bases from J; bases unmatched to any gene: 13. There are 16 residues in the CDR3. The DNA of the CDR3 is TGTGCCAGCAGGCCTCTCGGGGCGGGGGAGGCCTACGAGCAGTACGTC. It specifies CASRPLGAGEAYEQYV.

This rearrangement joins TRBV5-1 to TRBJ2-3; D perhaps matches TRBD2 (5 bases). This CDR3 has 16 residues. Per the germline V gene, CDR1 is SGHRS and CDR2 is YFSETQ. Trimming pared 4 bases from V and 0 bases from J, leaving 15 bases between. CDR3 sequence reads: CASSPEAVPSTDTQYF. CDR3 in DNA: TGCGCCAGCAGCCCGGAGGCCGTGCCTAGCACAGATACGCAGTATTTT.

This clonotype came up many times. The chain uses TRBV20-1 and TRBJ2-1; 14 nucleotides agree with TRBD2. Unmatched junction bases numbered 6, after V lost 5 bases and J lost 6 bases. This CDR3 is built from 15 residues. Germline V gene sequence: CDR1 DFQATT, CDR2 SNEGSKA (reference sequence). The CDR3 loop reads CSALRLAGGPNEQFF. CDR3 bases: TGCAGTGCTCTCAGACTAGCGGGAGGGCCCAATGAGCAGTTCTTC.